This entry lists 4 T cell receptor beta chains sequenced from one sample in a study of cytomegalovirus exposure and HLA in healthy donors. Sequencing was performed with immunoSEQ multiplex PCR; in TCRdb, only in-frame clones are kept and a portion is missing. This sample has 150,000 to 200,000 clones, with about 81% found just once. Sequenced: PBMCs. The origin of the receptors is a woman aged 25 to 45 in good health and CMV-seronegative.

The chain carries TRBV18 and TRBJ1-3; D is unclear. V was pared by 6 bases and J by 0 bases, with 6 bases between. From germline, CDR1 is KGHSH and CDR2 LQKENI. This CDR3 spans 13 amino acids. CDR3 loop: CASSESSGNTIYF. The CDR3 DNA sequence: TGTGCCAGCTCGGAGAGCTCTGGAAACACCATATATTTT.

In this sample, this clone turned up once. This chain joins TRBV30 and TRBJ1-5; TRBD1 might be the D (6 bases). V lost 3 bases and J lost 7, with 13 bases in between. The CDR3 contains 13 residues. Germline V gene data show CDR1 as GTSNPN and CDR2 as SVGIG (reference sequence). The CDR3 reads CAWSEQGTQPQHF. The CDR3 DNA sequence: TGTGCCTGGAGCGAACAGGGTACCCAGCCCCAGCATTTT.

V gene TRBV5-6 combines with J gene TRBJ2-7; the D is unclear. Deletions cut 0 bases from V and 4 bases from J, with 14 bases between. Germline V CDR1 and CDR2: SGHDT, YYEEEE. This CDR3 region has 15 residues. CDR3: CASSLGWAVSYEQYF. DNA of the CDR3: TGTGCCAGCAGCTTGGGGTGGGCAGTTTCGTACGAGCAGTACTTC.

The genes are TRBV5-1 and TRBJ2-1; D is possibly TRBD2 (6 bases). V lost 6 bases and J lost 7, with 23 bases in between. This CDR3 is 16 amino acids long. The germline V gene has CDR1 SGHRS and CDR2 YFSETQ. CDR3 nucleotide sequence: TGCGCCAGCACCCTACTGGGACTGCAGCAGGGTAATGAGCAGTTCTTC. Its protein is CASTLLGLQQGNEQFF.